This T cell receptor beta chain was retrieved from a study of blood T cells in healthy people across ages. Germline loops: CDR1 SGHKS, CDR2 YYEKEE (reference sequence). Trimming cost V 0 bases and J 15 bases, with 22 bases left between them. The CDR3 contains 15 residues. A second PCR of about 6 to 11 cycles used a sample-barcoded 5' primer and a J-beta primer mix. TCRdb re-called the 5' RACE reads with MiXCR, one entry per CDR3 protein. The repertoire holds 1.8 million or so distinct CDR3 sequences, with roughly two fifths as singletons. This clonotype was observed a few times. The chain recombines TRBV5-5 with TRBJ2-1; no clear D. Source material: blood. The sequence was collected from a human donor in good health. DNA for the CDR3: TGTGCCAGCAGCTTGGGAACAGTCACCGGCCTAGGCGGGTTCTTC. Translating it yields CASSLGTVTGLGGFF.